This is a list of T cell receptor beta chains from one sample in a study of cytotoxic CD8 clonotypes in ibrutinib-treated CLL. Sequencing was performed with immunoSEQ multiplex PCR; in TCRdb, only in-frame clones are kept and a portion is missing. This sample yields under 35,000 clones, of which roughly 69% are seen a single time; roughly 50% belongs to the top ten. This specimen was PBMCs, taken after 24 months of ibrutinib treatment. The source of these receptors is a human donor with chronic lymphocytic leukemia. Each CDR3 is given with its conserved first and last residue. The D gene is left open where the match is weak. A row's size may be missing; if present it is once, few, many or a size class.

d_gene: TRBD1; j_gene: TRBJ1-1; abundance: NA; v_gene: TRBV11-2; CDR3nt: TGTGCCAGCAGCCCAGGACAGGGGAGCACTGAAGCTTTCTTT; CDR3aa: CASSPGQGSTEAFF
d_gene: NA; j_gene: TRBJ1-3; abundance: NA; v_gene: TRBV28; CDR3nt: TGTGCCAGCCGACTCGAAGGGGCGGCTGGAAACACCATATATTTT; CDR3aa: CASRLEGAAGNTIYF
d_gene: NA; j_gene: TRBJ1-1; abundance: NA; v_gene: TRBV6-6; CDR3nt: TGTGCCAGCAGTTACGCGGACAGATCCGGCACTGAAGCTTTCTTT; CDR3aa: CASSYADRSGTEAFF
d_gene: NA; j_gene: TRBJ1-5; abundance: NA; v_gene: TRBV2; CDR3nt: TGTGCCAGCAGTGCGCGGCCGCAGCCCCAGCATTTT; CDR3aa: CASSARPQPQHF
d_gene: NA; j_gene: TRBJ2-7; abundance: NA; v_gene: TRBV7-2; CDR3nt: TGTGCCAGCAGCTTAGGGTATTCTGCCTACGAGCAGTACTTC; CDR3aa: CASSLGYSAYEQYF
d_gene: TRBD1; j_gene: TRBJ1-6; abundance: few; v_gene: TRBV28; CDR3nt: TGTGCCAGCAGCACAGACAGGGAGGCCTCACCCCTCCACTTT; CDR3aa: CASSTDREASPLHF
d_gene: NA; j_gene: TRBJ1-6; abundance: NA; v_gene: TRBV4-3; CDR3nt: TGCGCCAGCAGCCAAGATGCGGGGGTCTCACCCCTCCACTTT; CDR3aa: CASSQDAGVSPLHF
d_gene: NA; j_gene: TRBJ1-4; abundance: NA; v_gene: TRBV27; CDR3nt: TGTGCCAGCAGTCCCCGGGGGGGAGAAAAACTGTTTTTT; CDR3aa: CASSPRGGEKLFF
d_gene: NA; j_gene: TRBJ1-1; abundance: NA; v_gene: TRBV29-1; CDR3nt: TGCAGCGTCCGAGGGGGGATTGAAGCTTTCTTT; CDR3aa: CSVRGGIEAFF
d_gene: TRBD1; j_gene: TRBJ1-1; abundance: once; v_gene: TRBV9; CDR3nt: TGTGCCAGCAGCCAAACAGGGGGCGGTACTGAAGCTTTCTTT; CDR3aa: CASSQTGGGTEAFF
d_gene: NA; j_gene: TRBJ2-2; abundance: NA; v_gene: TRBV6-5; CDR3nt: TGTGCCAGCAGTTCCCAGGGACTTCCTGACACCGGGGAGCTGTTTTTT; CDR3aa: CASSSQGLPDTGELFF
d_gene: NA; j_gene: TRBJ2-2; abundance: NA; v_gene: TRBV6-5; CDR3nt: TGTGCCAGCAGTTTGGGGGGGAACACCGGGGAGCTGTTTTTT; CDR3aa: CASSLGGNTGELFF
d_gene: NA; j_gene: TRBJ2-7; abundance: few; v_gene: TRBV5-4; CDR3nt: TGTGCCAGCAGCTTGGAACAGGTTAGCTCCTACGAGCAGTACTTC; CDR3aa: CASSLEQVSSYEQYF
d_gene: NA; j_gene: TRBJ1-4; abundance: NA; v_gene: TRBV15; CDR3nt: TGTGCCACCAGCAGAGATCTAGGGGCAGATAATGAAAAACTGTTTTTT; CDR3aa: CATSRDLGADNEKLFF
d_gene: TRBD1; j_gene: TRBJ1-1; abundance: NA; v_gene: TRBV9; CDR3nt: TGTGCCAGCAGCCCCGGACAGGGGCGACGAACTGAAGCTTTCTTT; CDR3aa: CASSPGQGRRTEAFF
d_gene: NA; j_gene: TRBJ2-7; abundance: NA; v_gene: TRBV19; CDR3nt: TGTGCCAGTAGTATAGAGCGGGATTACGAGCAGTACTTC; CDR3aa: CASSIERDYEQYF
d_gene: NA; j_gene: TRBJ1-4; abundance: NA; v_gene: TRBV30; CDR3nt: TGTGCCTGGAGTGTACTTGGGGGTCGAGAAAAACTGTTTTTT; CDR3aa: CAWSVLGGREKLFF
d_gene: NA; j_gene: TRBJ2-3; abundance: NA; v_gene: TRBV20-1; CDR3nt: TGCAGGGTGGATAGGGCAGATACGCAGTATTTT; CDR3aa: CRVDRADTQYF
d_gene: TRBD1; j_gene: TRBJ1-5; abundance: NA; v_gene: TRBV30; CDR3nt: TGTGCCTGGATCCGGGGACAGCGTATAATTAGCAATCAGCCCCAGCATTTT; CDR3aa: CAWIRGQRIISNQPQHF
d_gene: NA; j_gene: TRBJ1-6; abundance: NA; v_gene: TRBV28; CDR3nt: TGTGCCAGCAGTTCCAGGGGACGTTCATTCTCACCCCTCCACTTT; CDR3aa: CASSSRGRSFSPLHF
d_gene: NA; j_gene: TRBJ2-7; abundance: NA; v_gene: TRBV18; CDR3nt: TGTGCCAGCTCACCACGGGTAGGGAGTTCCTACGAGCAGTACTTC; CDR3aa: CASSPRVGSSYEQYF
d_gene: TRBD1; j_gene: TRBJ1-1; abundance: NA; v_gene: TRBV29-1; CDR3nt: TGCAGCGTCCATACCGGAGACAGGGGTGCTGAAGCTTTCTTT; CDR3aa: CSVHTGDRGAEAFF
d_gene: NA; j_gene: TRBJ2-2; abundance: NA; v_gene: TRBV25-1; CDR3nt: TGTGCCAGCAGTTACGATTCGGAAGGGACCGGGGAGCTGTTTTTT; CDR3aa: CASSYDSEGTGELFF
d_gene: NA; j_gene: TRBJ2-3; abundance: once; v_gene: TRBV6-5; CDR3nt: TGTGCCAGCAGTTACGCAGGGTCTAGCACAGATACGCAGTATTTT; CDR3aa: CASSYAGSSTDTQYF
d_gene: NA; j_gene: TRBJ1-1; abundance: NA; v_gene: TRBV29-1; CDR3nt: TGCAGCGTTTCGATAGGTGCGAACACTGAAGCTTTCTTT; CDR3aa: CSVSIGANTEAFF
d_gene: TRBD1; j_gene: TRBJ1-1; abundance: NA; v_gene: TRBV5-4; CDR3nt: TGTGCCAGCAACCCTCCCCCAGACAGGGGCAAGAACACTGAAGCTTTCTTT; CDR3aa: CASNPPPDRGKNTEAFF
d_gene: TRBD1; j_gene: TRBJ2-1; abundance: few; v_gene: TRBV6-4; CDR3nt: TGTGCCAGCAGTTTCGAAGACAGGGCCCTGGATGAGCAGTTCTTC; CDR3aa: CASSFEDRALDEQFF
d_gene: NA; j_gene: TRBJ2-3; abundance: NA; v_gene: TRBV7-3; CDR3nt: TGTGCCAGCAGCTTAAGAGCCGGGGGCCCCTCGGGGACGCAGTATTTT; CDR3aa: CASSLRAGGPSGTQYF
d_gene: NA; j_gene: TRBJ2-5; abundance: once; v_gene: TRBV9; CDR3nt: TGTGCCAGCAGCGTAGGGGGACGAGCGGTCACCCAGTACTTC; CDR3aa: CASSVGGRAVTQYF
d_gene: NA; j_gene: TRBJ1-5; abundance: NA; v_gene: TRBV25-1; CDR3nt: TGTGCCAGCAGTGTGGGGGGTCAGCCCCAGCATTTT; CDR3aa: CASSVGGQPQHF
d_gene: NA; j_gene: TRBJ1-1; abundance: NA; v_gene: TRBV28; CDR3nt: TGTGCCAGCAGTTACACTGAAGCTTTCTTT; CDR3aa: CASSYTEAFF
d_gene: NA; j_gene: TRBJ2-7; abundance: once; v_gene: TRBV5-1; CDR3nt: TGCGCCAGCAGCTCAGCCTACGAGCAGTACTTC; CDR3aa: CASSSAYEQYF
d_gene: NA; j_gene: TRBJ1-5; abundance: NA; v_gene: TRBV30; CDR3nt: TGTGCCTGGAGTGTACAGAGCAATCAGCCCCAGCATTTT; CDR3aa: CAWSVQSNQPQHF
d_gene: TRBD2; j_gene: TRBJ2-3; abundance: NA; v_gene: TRBV5-4; CDR3nt: TGTGCCAGCAGCTTAGCGGGGGGCACAGATACGCAGTATTTT; CDR3aa: CASSLAGGTDTQYF
d_gene: TRBD1; j_gene: TRBJ2-7; abundance: NA; v_gene: TRBV19; CDR3nt: TGTGCCACCATGGGACAGTCTTACGAGCAGTACTTC; CDR3aa: CATMGQSYEQYF
d_gene: NA; j_gene: TRBJ1-1; abundance: NA; v_gene: TRBV11-2; CDR3nt: TGTGCCAGCAGACTAACAAGGAACACTGAAGCTTTCTTT; CDR3aa: CASRLTRNTEAFF
d_gene: NA; j_gene: TRBJ2-7; abundance: NA; v_gene: TRBV11-3; CDR3nt: TGTGCCAGCAGCTTAGATCCCGGCTACGAGCAGTACTTC; CDR3aa: CASSLDPGYEQYF
d_gene: NA; j_gene: TRBJ1-2; abundance: once; v_gene: TRBV5-6; CDR3nt: TGTGCCAGCAGCTTCGGGGGCGGCTACACCTTC; CDR3aa: CASSFGGGYTF
d_gene: NA; j_gene: TRBJ2-5; abundance: few; v_gene: TRBV9; CDR3nt: TGTGCCAGCAGCGTAGCAGGTGCCCAAGAGACCCAGTACTTC; CDR3aa: CASSVAGAQETQYF
d_gene: NA; j_gene: TRBJ1-5; abundance: many; v_gene: TRBV28; CDR3nt: TGTGCCAGCAGTTTAGGCCAAGCTTACAATCAGCCCCAGCATTTT; CDR3aa: CASSLGQAYNQPQHF
d_gene: NA; j_gene: TRBJ1-2; abundance: few; v_gene: TRBV2; CDR3nt: TGTGCCAGCGTTTTGGCAGGGACTAACTATGGCTACACCTTC; CDR3aa: CASVLAGTNYGYTF
d_gene: NA; j_gene: TRBJ1-3; abundance: NA; v_gene: TRBV5-4; CDR3nt: TGTGCCAGCAGCTTGGACAGGTCGGCCTCTGGAAACACCATATATTTT; CDR3aa: CASSLDRSASGNTIYF
d_gene: TRBD1; j_gene: TRBJ2-7; abundance: NA; v_gene: TRBV10-2; CDR3nt: TGCGCCAGCAGTGGGACAGGGGCCTACGAGCAGTACTTC; CDR3aa: CASSGTGAYEQYF
d_gene: NA; j_gene: TRBJ2-3; abundance: NA; v_gene: TRBV5-1; CDR3nt: TGCGCCAGCAGCTTGGAAGGAGGGAGCACAGATACGCAGTATTTT; CDR3aa: CASSLEGGSTDTQYF
d_gene: NA; j_gene: TRBJ2-7; abundance: NA; v_gene: TRBV4-1; CDR3nt: TGCGCCAGCAGCTCGGGAATAGGGTTCGAGCAGTACTTC; CDR3aa: CASSSGIGFEQYF
d_gene: NA; j_gene: TRBJ2-7; abundance: NA; v_gene: TRBV18; CDR3nt: TGTGCCAGCTCACCACCGTTGGGTACCCCCTACGAGCAGTACTTC; CDR3aa: CASSPPLGTPYEQYF
d_gene: NA; j_gene: TRBJ1-2; abundance: NA; v_gene: TRBV30; CDR3nt: TGTGCCTGGAGTGCCCCCCCGGTGGGAGGCTACACCTTC; CDR3aa: CAWSAPPVGGYTF
d_gene: NA; j_gene: TRBJ2-7; abundance: few; v_gene: TRBV6-1; CDR3nt: TGTGCCAGCACCTCTTCCCGCTGGGCCTACGAGCAGTACTTC; CDR3aa: CASTSSRWAYEQYF
d_gene: NA; j_gene: TRBJ1-2; abundance: few; v_gene: TRBV10-2; CDR3nt: TGCGCCAGCAGTACACCAAAGGACGCCTCTAACTATGGCTACACCTTC; CDR3aa: CASSTPKDASNYGYTF
d_gene: NA; j_gene: TRBJ1-6; abundance: once; v_gene: TRBV9; CDR3nt: TGTGCCAGCAGCGTAGAGGGGGAGGGGCGCGGTTCACCCCTCCACTTT; CDR3aa: CASSVEGEGRGSPLHF
d_gene: TRBD1; j_gene: TRBJ2-7; abundance: NA; v_gene: TRBV4-3; CDR3nt: TGCGCCAGCAGCCAAGATTTCGGGACAGGGTCCCACGAGCAGTACTTC; CDR3aa: CASSQDFGTGSHEQYF
d_gene: TRBD2; j_gene: TRBJ2-5; abundance: few; v_gene: TRBV4-1; CDR3nt: TGCGCCAGCAGCCCTACAGGACTAGCGCAAGAGACCCAGTACTTC; CDR3aa: CASSPTGLAQETQYF
d_gene: NA; j_gene: TRBJ1-3; abundance: few; v_gene: TRBV7-2; CDR3nt: TGTGCCAGCAGCTTAGGAGCTGGGCGGGGGCCAGTGGGAAACACCATATATTTT; CDR3aa: CASSLGAGRGPVGNTIYF
d_gene: NA; j_gene: TRBJ2-1; abundance: NA; v_gene: TRBV7-3; CDR3nt: TGTGCCAGCAGCTTAGGGTTAAGCTCCTACAATGAGCAGTTCTTC; CDR3aa: CASSLGLSSYNEQFF
d_gene: NA; j_gene: TRBJ1-1; abundance: NA; v_gene: TRBV5-1; CDR3nt: TGCGCCAGCAGCTCCTCCCCAGGGAACACTGAAGCTTTCTTT; CDR3aa: CASSSSPGNTEAFF